Following are 27 T cell receptor beta chains from one sample sequenced in a study of regulatory T cells in long-lasting Graves disease. Construction of TCR beta libraries relied on iRepertoire HTBI primers and on Arm-PCR targeting CDR3 regions. TCRdb reanalysed the multiplex PCR reads using MiXCR and keeps one entry per CDR3 protein. This table holds hundreds of thousands of distinct CDR3 sequences, around 20% found once. Time point in this sample: persistent/refractory GD, antithyroid drugs over 5 years with positive TRAb. Scientists built the TCR library using RNA that was extracted from PBMCs. This specimen consisted of peripheral blood mononuclear cells (PBMCs), obtained when the disease was refractory, from a patient treated with antithyroid drugs. Every receptor here comes from a female donor with Graves disease.

The V and J genes are TRBV28 and TRBJ2-2, with 8 bases aligning to TRBD2. V shed 6 bases, J shed 5 bases, and the junction held 23 bases outside the gene matches. The CDR3 length is 20 residues. Germline V lookup: CDR1 MDHEN, CDR2 SYDVKM. The CDR3 coding sequence is TGTGCCAGCAGCCCTTTTTTCGTCAGCGGGAGAGGATGGGGGACCGGGGAGCTGTTTTTT. Encoded protein: CASSPFFVSGRGWGTGELFF. The whole variable domain, remainder taken from reference TRBV28 and TRBJ2-2, is DVKVTQSSRYLVKRTGEKVFLECVQDMDHENMFWYRQDPGLGLRLIYFSYDVKMKEKGDIPEGYSVSREKKERFSLILESASTNQTSMYLCASSPFFVSGRGWGTGELFFGEGSRLTVL.

This clonotype has only a few counts. The chain carries TRBV2 and TRBJ1-2; D is unresolved. Germline V CDR1 and CDR2: SNHLY, FYNNEI. The CDR3 length is 13 residues. Trimming pared 8 bases from V and 5 bases from J, leaving 15 bases between. The CDR3 nucleotides read TGTGCCAGCTGGGCCCCCGAAGGGTATGGCTACACCTTC. Its translation is CASWAPEGYGYTF.

This clonotype was detected a few times. Here the CDR3 reads CASSPSLRELAGELFF. Written as DNA, the CDR3 is TGCGCCAGCAGCCCATCACTGCGGGAGCTGGCCGGGGAGCTGTTTTTT. The rearrangement uses TRBV5-1 and TRBJ2-2; 7 nucleotides line up with TRBD2. J lost 6 bases, V lost 4 bases, and 12 bases had no gene match. The CDR3 is 16 residues long. The germline V gene has CDR1 SGHRS and CDR2 YFSETQ. Variable domain in full (rest from reference TRBV5-1 and TRBJ2-2): KAGVTQTPRYLIKTRGQQVTLSCSPISGHRSVSWYQQTPGQGLQFLFEYFSETQRNKGNFPGRFSGRQFSNSRSEMNVSTLELGDSALYLCASSPSLRELAGELFFGEGSRLTVL.

The chain couples TRBV4-1 to TRBJ2-2, with D possibly matching TRBD1 (5 bases). The CDR3 is 14 amino acids. The V gene's germline CDR1 is MGHRA and CDR2 YSYEKL. Trimming stripped 1 base from V and 8 bases from J, with 11 bases between. The CDR3 sequence: CASSQAPGSGELFF. DNA of the CDR3: TGCGCCAGCAGCCAAGCCCCAGGGTCGGGGGAGCTGTTTTTT.

This clonotype was counted only a few times. The V gene is TRBV20-1, the J gene TRBJ1-3; 7 bases align to TRBD1. The CDR3 contains 15 residues. Unmatched junction bases numbered 9, after V lost 4 bases and J lost 3 bases. Germline V lookup: CDR1 DFQATT, CDR2 SNEGSKA (reference sequence). DNA of the CDR3: TGCAGTGCTACGGAGGGGGCGGCAAGTGGAAACACCATATATTTT. This gives the protein CSATEGAASGNTIYF.

Concerning this clonotype itself: A much larger clone lies one base from this, so it may be a read error. The V gene is TRBV28, the J gene TRBJ2-7, with 8 bases identical to TRBD1. The germline V gene encodes CDR1 MDHEN and CDR2 SYDVKM. The CDR3 sequence is 15 residues long. CDR3 in DNA: TGTGCCAGCGGGGGTTCAGGGACAGGTTTTTATGAGCGGTACTTC. Translated: CASGGSGTGFYERYF. Complete variable domain (other parts from reference TRBV28 and TRBJ2-7): DVKVTQSSRYLVKRTGEKVFLECVQDMDHENMFWYRQDPGLGLRLIYFSYDVKMKEKGDIPEGYSVSREKKERFSLILESASTNQTSMYLCASGGSGTGFYERYFGPGTRLTVT.

This clonotype came up many times. J is TRBJ1-2 and V is TRBV7-9; D unresolved. The CDR3 extends over 14 amino acids. Germline-derived CDR1 and CDR2 are SEHNR and FQNEAQ (reference sequence). Between the trimmed V and J ends, which lost 1 base and 4 bases, there was a span of 10 bases. The CDR3 spells CASSLGSLSYGYTF. CDR3 bases: TGTGCCAGCAGCTTAGGCAGCCTGTCCTATGGCTACACCTTC. The whole variable domain, filled in from reference TRBV7-9 and TRBJ1-2, reads DTGVSQNPRHKITKRGQNVTFRCDPISEHNRLYWYRQTLGQGPEFLTYFQNEAQLEKSRLLSDRFSAERPKGSFSTLEIQRTEQGDSAMYLCASSLGSLSYGYTFGSGTRLTVV.

This clonotype was seen many times. This sequence joins TRBV20-1 and TRBJ1-1; D is possibly TRBD1 (6 bases). CDR3 length: 12 residues. V lost 6 bases and J 10 bases, leaving 18 bases between the germline ends. Per the germline V gene, CDR1 is DFQATT and CDR2 is SNEGSKA (reference sequence). Here the CDR3 reads CSARTEGDGAFF. The CDR3 DNA is TGCAGTGCAAGGACAGAGGGGGACGGAGCTTTCTTT.

This clonotype was seen more than once but under ten times. The chain carries TRBV19 and TRBJ1-4; 12 bases fit TRBD1. Trimming took 2 bases from V and 7 from J; bases not matched to a gene: 11. The CDR3 covers 18 residues. Germline V CDR1 and CDR2: LNHDA, SQIVND (reference sequence). The DNA for the CDR3 is TGTGCCAGTAGTATAACTTCGGGACAGGGGGCGCCTCGTGAAAAACTGTTTTTT. It is translated as CASSITSGQGAPREKLFF.

The V call is TRBV5-1, the J call TRBJ2-5; TRBD2 is a possible D gene (5 bases). V shed 0 bases and J shed 5 bases, with 11 bases lying between them. This CDR3 spans 14 amino acids. Germline V gene data show CDR1 as SGHRS and CDR2 as YFSETQ. The CDR3 region has the DNA TGCGCCAGCAGCTTGGTCGGTAGCGTTGAGACCCAGTACTTC. Encoded protein: CASSLVGSVETQYF.

In this sample, this clonotype turned up once. The rearrangement joins TRBV3-1 to TRBJ2-3; D perhaps matches TRBD1 (6 bases). This CDR3 has 14 amino acids. Trimming cost V 2 bases and J 6 bases, with 12 bases left between them. Germline lookup yields CDR1 LGHDT and CDR2 YNNKEL (reference sequence). The CDR3 sequence is CASSQQPGADTQYF. Written as DNA, the CDR3 is TGTGCCAGCAGCCAACAACCAGGGGCGGATACGCAGTATTTT.

This clonotype was recorded at least ten times. The chain combines TRBV28 with TRBJ2-7; D is undetermined. The V end was cut by 5 bases, the J end by 6 bases, with 8 bases between. The CDR3 loop spans 11 amino acids. Germline assignment: CDR1 MDHEN and CDR2 SYDVKM. The CDR3 DNA is TGTGCCAGCAGTACCCCCCTCGAGCAGTACTTC. This gives the protein CASSTPLEQYF. Full variable domain (outside the CDR3, taken from reference TRBV28 and TRBJ2-7): DVKVTQSSRYLVKRTGEKVFLECVQDMDHENMFWYRQDPGLGLRLIYFSYDVKMKEKGDIPEGYSVSREKKERFSLILESASTNQTSMYLCASSTPLEQYFGPGTRLTVT.

This clonotype was recorded at least ten times. The rearrangement links TRBV14 to TRBJ2-5; D perhaps matches TRBD2 (5 bases). CDR1 is SGHDN and CDR2 is FVKESK in the germline V gene. The CDR3 is 14 amino acids. V lost 2 bases and J 9 bases, leaving 16 bases between the germline ends. The CDR3: CASSQTRTRPAQYF. As DNA, the CDR3 is TGTGCCAGCAGCCAAACGAGGACTCGTCCGGCCCAGTACTTC. Using reference TRBV14 and TRBJ2-5 for the parts outside the CDR3, the full variable domain is EAGVTQFPSHSVIEKGQTVTLRCDPISGHDNLYWYRRVMGKEIKFLLHFVKESKQDESGMPNNRFLAERTGGTYSTLKVQPAELEDSGVYFCASSQTRTRPAQYFGPGTRLLVL.

Concerning this clonotype itself: A much larger clone sits a single nucleotide away, making a read error possible. This chain links TRBV9 with TRBJ1-1; D not certain. The CDR3 loop spans 14 amino acids. Germline CDR1 reads SGDLS; CDR2 reads YYNGEE. The ends were cut back, 7 bases at V and 1 base at J, with 14 bases in the middle. Written as DNA, the CDR3 is TGTGCCAGCGGCCTCAAATCCGAGAACACTGAAGCTTTCTTT. Protein product: CASGLKSENTEAFF.

This clonotype was found many times. The chain joins TRBV6-1 to TRBJ2-5, with no clear D. V was cut by 2 bases and J by 7 bases, with 5 bases left in between. Germline V gives CDR1 MNHNS, CDR2 SASEGT. This CDR3 comprises 11 residues. CDR3 sequence: CASSEIGTQYF. The DNA for the CDR3 is TGTGCCAGCAGTGAAATCGGGACCCAGTACTTC.

This clonotype came up a few times. This chain joins TRBV20-1 and TRBJ2-5, with 9 bases fitting TRBD1. The tail of the sequence fits TRBJ2-7 better, so the J call may be wrong. CDR1 and CDR2 (germline): DFQATT, SNEGSKA (reference sequence). The CDR3 is 13 amino acids. CDR3 DNA sequence: TGCAGTGCTTGGGACAGGGCAGGGAACGAGCAGTACTTC. Its translation is CSAWDRAGNEQYF.

This clonotype occurred a few times. The chain combines TRBV6-1 with TRBJ2-2; 10 nucleotides agree with TRBD1. CDR3 length: 19 residues. Germline CDR1 MNHNS, CDR2 SASEGT. With V trimmed by 5 bases and J by 4 bases, 16 bases remained unmatched. The CDR3 spells CASSRKGQGTAEGTGELFF. CDR3 nucleotide sequence: TGTGCCAGCAGTCGCAAGGGACAGGGGACCGCTGAAGGCACCGGGGAGCTGTTTTTT.

This clonotype was detected many times. The chain joins TRBV28 to TRBJ1-6; D possibly corresponds to TRBD1 (5 bases). V was clipped by 5 bases and J by 7 bases, with 18 bases between them. This CDR3 has 16 amino acids. Germline V lookup: CDR1 MDHEN, CDR2 SYDVKM. CDR3 amino acids: CASSTPVDSANSPLHF. DNA of the CDR3: TGTGCCAGCAGTACTCCCGTTGACAGCGCAAATTCACCCCTCCACTTT. Full variable domain (remainder filled in from reference TRBV28 and TRBJ1-6): DVKVTQSSRYLVKRTGEKVFLECVQDMDHENMFWYRQDPGLGLRLIYFSYDVKMKEKGDIPEGYSVSREKKERFSLILESASTNQTSMYLCASSTPVDSANSPLHFGNGTRLTVT.

Concerning this clonotype itself: The junction differs from germline at one of its ends, possibly a read error. This sequence joins TRBV7-9 and TRBJ2-3; the D gene is possibly TRBD2 (5 bases). Germline CDR1 is SEHNR and CDR2 is FQNEAQ (reference sequence). There are 13 residues in the CDR3. As DNA, the CDR3 is TGTGTCAGCTCTCTGGAGGGCACAGATACGCAGTATTTT. This encodes CVSSLEGTDTQYF.

This clonotype was seen only a few times. The CDR3: CSASGTSGAYEQYF. The CDR3 coding sequence is TGCAGTGCAAGTGGGACTAGCGGGGCCTACGAGCAGTACTTC. The rearrangement joins TRBV20-1 to TRBJ2-7; 13 bases fit TRBD2. Germline loops: CDR1 DFQATT, CDR2 SNEGSKA (reference sequence). Trimming removed 6 bases from V and 2 bases from J; junction bases left unmatched: 4. The CDR3 loop spans 14 amino acids.

This clonotype was found many times. The chain couples TRBV5-1 to TRBJ2-7; the D call may be TRBD1 or TRBD2 (5 bases each). Trimming removed 4 bases from V and 4 bases from J, with 15 bases in between. This CDR3 is built from 14 residues. The germline CDR1 and CDR2 sequences are SGHRS and YFSETQ. The CDR3 protein is CASSDRDAKYEQYF. The CDR3 coding sequence is TGCGCCAGCAGCGACCGGGACGCGAAATACGAGCAGTACTTC.

The chain carries TRBV28 and TRBJ2-3; 7 bases line up with TRBD1. Near its end, the DNA agrees better with TRBJ2-1, so the J call may be wrong. Germline-derived CDR1 and CDR2 are MDHEN and SYDVKM. This CDR3 comprises 13 residues. CDR3 amino acids: CASSMDRHNEQFF. In nucleotides, the CDR3 is TGTGCCAGCAGTATGGACAGGCACAATGAGCAGTTCTTC.

The sample holds many counts of this clonotype. CDR3 in amino acids: CASTSGWEKLFF. The CDR3 DNA is TGTGCCAGCACTTCAGGGTGGGAAAAACTGTTTTTT. The chain links TRBV12-3 or TRBV12-4 to TRBJ1-4; tentative D call: TRBD1 (5 bases). V was cut by 7 bases and J by 8 bases, with 11 bases left in between. The length of the CDR3 is 12 residues.

In its sample, this clonotype was seen many times. V usage is TRBV11-3 and J usage is TRBJ2-5; 12 positions agree with TRBD2. J lost 2 bases, V lost 3 bases, and 1 base had no gene match. CDR1 is SGHNT and CDR2 is YENEEA in the germline V gene. This CDR3 has 15 amino acids. CDR3 bases: TGTGCCAGCAGCTTGACTAGCGGGAGACAAGAGACCCAGTACTTC. Translating gives CASSLTSGRQETQYF.

In this sample, this clonotype turned up a few times. V usage is TRBV5-1 and J usage is TRBJ1-1; D not resolved. CDR1 and CDR2 (germline): SGHRS, YFSETQ. V shed 4 bases and J shed 0 bases, with 13 bases lying between them. The CDR3 has 15 residues. In nucleotides, the CDR3 is TGCGCCAGCAGCCCATCTCGGGGAATGAACACTGAAGCTTTCTTT. It yields the protein CASSPSRGMNTEAFF.

The chain links TRBV5-6 to TRBJ2-7, with a tentative D call TRBD2 (6 bases). Germline CDR1 is SGHDT and CDR2 is YYEEEE. The CDR3 is 16 amino acids. Trimming cost V 0 bases and J 2 bases, with 15 bases left between them. The CDR3 bases are TGTGCCAGCAGCTTGGTTGCGGGACCTCTACCCTACGAGCAGTACTTC. Amino acids: CASSLVAGPLPYEQYF.

This clonotype was seen ten or more times. J is TRBJ1-1 and V is TRBV28, with TRBD1 matching 9 bases. Trimming removed 3 bases from V and 1 base from J; junction bases left unmatched: 3. The CDR3 has 15 residues. CDR1 is MDHEN and CDR2 is SYDVKM in the germline V gene. In DNA, the CDR3 is TGTGCCAGCAGTTTTGGGGACAGGGCGAACACTGAAGCTTTCTTT. This sequence encodes CASSFGDRANTEAFF.